The 2 T cell receptor beta chains listed next were all sequenced from one sample in a study of identical twins. TCRdb itself ran the 5' RACE reads through MiXCR, one entry per CDR3 protein. Here the sample spans about 160,000 distinct CDR3 sequences, 3.5% being singletons. Sequenced input: memory T cells sorted from blood. The source of these receptors is a man in his late teens or twenties in good health.

A remark on this clonotype: The junction departs from germline at one end; a sequencing error may be responsible. The chain couples TRBV27 to TRBJ2-3; the D gene could be TRBD1 or TRBD2 (5 bases each). Germline assignment: CDR1 MNHEY and CDR2 SMNVEV (reference sequence). The CDR3 has 14 amino acids. CDR3 amino acids: CASSLTRGTGTQYF. The DNA for the CDR3 is TGTGCCAGCAGTTTAACCCGGGGAACAGGTACGCAGTATTTT.

V is TRBV3-1 and J is TRBJ2-5; no clear D. V gave up 4 bases and J gave up 3 bases, with 21 bases separating them. This CDR3 spans 17 amino acids. Per germline, CDR1 LGHDT and CDR2 YNNKEL (reference sequence). The CDR3 coding sequence is TGTGCCAGCAGCCTAGCAAGACGGACGACCCTTAAAGAGACCCAGTACTTC. It translates to CASSLARRTTLKETQYF.